A selection of T cell receptor beta chains follows, all from one sample in a study of identical twins. TCRdb independently ran MiXCR on the 5' RACE reads; one entry per CDR3 protein. The sample records 1,800,000 or so distinct CDR3 sequences, roughly a third being singletons. What was sequenced was cord blood. The receptors here all came from a newborn girl in good health. The CDR3 runs from the conserved cysteine through the conserved F or W. A D gene is named only where the DNA matches it firmly. Expanded clones are given a class, and other clones once, few, many or no size at all.

CDR3nt: TGTGCCACCAGCGGAGACAGGGGCTGGGATACGCAGTATTTT
CDR3aa: CATSGDRGWDTQYF
v_gene: TRBV15
abundance: .
d_gene: TRBD1
j_gene: TRBJ2-3

CDR3nt: TGTGCCACCTCAGACACAAAAGGGGGCTACACCTTC
CDR3aa: CATSDTKGGYTF
v_gene: TRBV24-1
abundance: .
d_gene: .
j_gene: TRBJ1-2

CDR3nt: TGTGCCAGCAGTCCCCGTCAGGGCCTTCGCCCTTATGGCTACACCTTC
CDR3aa: CASSPRQGLRPYGYTF
v_gene: TRBV2
abundance: .
d_gene: .
j_gene: TRBJ1-2

CDR3nt: TGTGCCAGTAGTATAGATCGGTCAGTTTCCTACAATGAGCAGTTCTTC
CDR3aa: CASSIDRSVSYNEQFF
v_gene: TRBV19
abundance: .
d_gene: .
j_gene: TRBJ2-1

CDR3nt: TGCAGTGCTAGAGATCCTAGAAGGCACTATGGCTACACCTTC
CDR3aa: CSARDPRRHYGYTF
v_gene: TRBV20-1
abundance: .
d_gene: .
j_gene: TRBJ1-2

CDR3nt: TGTGCCAGCACTCCCGGCCGGGGCTCCTACAATGAGCAGTACTTC
CDR3aa: CASTPGRGSYNEQYF
v_gene: TRBV12-3/TRBV12-4
abundance: .
d_gene: .
j_gene: TRBJ2-7

CDR3nt: TGCAGTGCTCGGACACGAGGACAGGGGGCAGGGGAGACCCAGTACTTC
CDR3aa: CSARTRGQGAGETQYF
v_gene: TRBV20-1
abundance: few
d_gene: TRBD1
j_gene: TRBJ2-5

CDR3nt: TGTGCCGAGGTAGATACGCAGTATTTT
CDR3aa: CAEVDTQYF
v_gene: TRBV6-7
abundance: .
d_gene: .
j_gene: TRBJ2-3

CDR3nt: TGTGCCAGCAGCGTAGGACTAGCGGGCTACGAGCAGTACTTC
CDR3aa: CASSVGLAGYEQYF
v_gene: TRBV9
abundance: many
d_gene: TRBD2
j_gene: TRBJ2-7

CDR3nt: TGTGCCATCAGTGAGTCGGGACTAGCGGGGAGACTCTCCTACGAGCAGTACTTC
CDR3aa: CAISESGLAGRLSYEQYF
v_gene: TRBV10-3
abundance: .
d_gene: TRBD2
j_gene: TRBJ2-7

CDR3nt: TGTGCCAGCAGTTACGTGGCGGGGGGAGTAGGTACGCAGTATTTT
CDR3aa: CASSYVAGGVGTQYF
v_gene: TRBV6-6
abundance: few
d_gene: TRBD2
j_gene: TRBJ2-3

CDR3nt: TGTGCCAGCAGCTCCACCTTGACCAGCAGGGATACGCAGTATTTT
CDR3aa: CASSSTLTSRDTQYF
v_gene: TRBV7-2
abundance: .
d_gene: .
j_gene: TRBJ2-3

CDR3nt: TGTGCCAGCAGTTCGGGGCGAGAAGTTAATGAAAAACTGTTTTTT
CDR3aa: CASSSGREVNEKLFF
v_gene: TRBV28
abundance: .
d_gene: .
j_gene: TRBJ1-4

CDR3nt: TGTGCCAGCAGCCAATTTGCAGGACCTAAGCAGTTCTTC
CDR3aa: CASSQFAGPKQFF
v_gene: TRBV4-2
abundance: many
d_gene: .
j_gene: TRBJ2-1

CDR3nt: TGTGCCAGCAGCGGACAGACGGCAGATACGCAGTATTTT
CDR3aa: CASSGQTADTQYF
v_gene: TRBV9
abundance: few
d_gene: .
j_gene: TRBJ2-3

CDR3nt: TGTGCCATCAGTGGGTCATGGGGAACTGAAGCTTTCTTT
CDR3aa: CAISGSWGTEAFF
v_gene: TRBV10-3
abundance: .
d_gene: .
j_gene: TRBJ1-1

CDR3nt: TGTGCCAGCAGTGAACAACTAGGCCGGGAGCTGTTTTTT
CDR3aa: CASSEQLGRELFF
v_gene: TRBV6-1
abundance: .
d_gene: .
j_gene: TRBJ2-2

CDR3nt: TGCAGTGCTAGTGGGGGAGGGCTTTACAATGAGCAGTTCTTC
CDR3aa: CSASGGGLYNEQFF
v_gene: TRBV20-1
abundance: few
d_gene: TRBD2
j_gene: TRBJ2-1

CDR3nt: TGTGCCTGGACCGTTTCCTATGGCTACACCTTC
CDR3aa: CAWTVSYGYTF
v_gene: TRBV30
abundance: .
d_gene: .
j_gene: TRBJ1-2

CDR3nt: TGCGCCAGCAGCTTCGGGGCTAGCCTCTCCTACGAGCAGTACTTC
CDR3aa: CASSFGASLSYEQYF
v_gene: TRBV5-1
abundance: once
d_gene: .
j_gene: TRBJ2-7

CDR3nt: TGCAGTGCTAGTAGAACCTACTCCTACAATGAGCAGTTCTTC
CDR3aa: CSASRTYSYNEQFF
v_gene: TRBV20-1
abundance: few
d_gene: .
j_gene: TRBJ2-1

CDR3nt: TGCGCCAGCAGCTTGGTTTATTGGGGGCGCGGCCTTAACACTGAAGCTTTCTTT
CDR3aa: CASSLVYWGRGLNTEAFF
v_gene: TRBV5-1
abundance: .
d_gene: .
j_gene: TRBJ1-1

CDR3nt: TGTGCCAGCTCACCCCGTGGACAGGGGGCTAGAAGCTATGGCTACACCTTC
CDR3aa: CASSPRGQGARSYGYTF
v_gene: TRBV18
abundance: .
d_gene: TRBD1
j_gene: TRBJ1-2

CDR3nt: TGTGCCAGCAGCCCCTCCCAGACTAGCGCACACACAGATACGCAGTATTTT
CDR3aa: CASSPSQTSAHTDTQYF
v_gene: TRBV13
abundance: few
d_gene: TRBD2
j_gene: TRBJ2-3

CDR3nt: TGTGCCAGCAGCCCCCGGACAGGGGGCTATGGCTACACCTTC
CDR3aa: CASSPRTGGYGYTF
v_gene: TRBV5-1
abundance: many
d_gene: TRBD1
j_gene: TRBJ1-2

CDR3nt: TGTGCCAGCAGTTTACGGAGCGCGTGCACAGATACGCAATATTTT
CDR3aa: CASSLRSACTDTQYF
v_gene: TRBV12-3/TRBV12-4
abundance: once
d_gene: .
j_gene: TRBJ2-3

CDR3nt: TGCGCCAGCAGCCAAGTTCTTTTCAGACAGGGAGATGACAATGAGCAGTTCTTC
CDR3aa: CASSQVLFRQGDDNEQFF
v_gene: TRBV4-1
abundance: few
d_gene: TRBD1
j_gene: TRBJ2-1

CDR3nt: TGTGCCAGCTCACCAAGACTAGCGGGAGAGTGGGAGACCCAGTACTTC
CDR3aa: CASSPRLAGEWETQYF
v_gene: TRBV18
abundance: few
d_gene: TRBD2
j_gene: TRBJ2-5

CDR3nt: TGTGCCAGCAGCTTAGTAGGACAGGGCCGCCGGCCCCAGCATTTT
CDR3aa: CASSLVGQGRRPQHF
v_gene: TRBV7-2
abundance: .
d_gene: TRBD1
j_gene: TRBJ1-5